This T cell receptor (beta chain) was captured by sequencing in a study of T cell responses to AZD1222 COVID-19 vaccine. Notes on the study in general: The sample set comprised mostly white British donors with more females, and clonal diversity was possibly underestimated.

Points on this clone: Its antigen is as yet unknown.

The CDR3 covers 15 residues. Germline-derived CDR1 and CDR2 are SGHVS and FNYEAQ. V lost 1 base and J lost 4; bases outside the gene matches: 6. Repertoires were generated with immunoSEQ multiplex PCR, while TCRdb's copy carries only in-frame clones and drops some. The sample lists more than 95,000 clones; roughly nine tenths were seen once. The V call is TRBV7-6, the J call TRBJ1-2; 7 nucleotides align to TRBD1. This clonotype originated in an adult in good health. Sequencing used peripheral blood, obtained on day 0 of AZD1222 vaccination. The CDR3 DNA follows: TGTGCCAGCAGCTTAGGACAGGGCGGTGGCTATGGCTACACCTTC. Translation: CASSLGQGGGYGYTF. Drawing the rest from reference TRBV7-6 and TRBJ1-2, the complete variable domain is GAGVSQSPRYKVTKRGQDVALRCDPISGHVSLYWYRQALGQGPEFLTYFNYEAQQDKSGLPNDRFSAERPEGSISTLTIQRTEQRDSAMYRCASSLGQGGGYGYTFGSGTRLTVV.